This TCR beta chain was identified in a study of control samples from healthy donors and cancer patients. This CDR3 is 17 amino acids long. With 1 base removed from V and 1 base from J, the gap between germline ends came to 14 bases. Germline assignment: CDR1 SGHTA and CDR2 FQGNSA. TCRdb's table, derived via immunoSEQ multiplex PCR, lists solely in-frame clones and lacks some. The sample yields 150,000 to 200,000 clones, about 94% seen once. The chain employs TRBV7-2 and TRBJ1-5; D is ambiguous. This TCR came from a woman aged 40 to 50 in good health. The sequenced sample consisted of blood. The DNA of the CDR3 is TGTGCCAGCAGCTTAGATCGTACAGTACGAAGCAATCAGCCCCAGCATTTT. Translated: CASSLDRTVRSNQPQHF.